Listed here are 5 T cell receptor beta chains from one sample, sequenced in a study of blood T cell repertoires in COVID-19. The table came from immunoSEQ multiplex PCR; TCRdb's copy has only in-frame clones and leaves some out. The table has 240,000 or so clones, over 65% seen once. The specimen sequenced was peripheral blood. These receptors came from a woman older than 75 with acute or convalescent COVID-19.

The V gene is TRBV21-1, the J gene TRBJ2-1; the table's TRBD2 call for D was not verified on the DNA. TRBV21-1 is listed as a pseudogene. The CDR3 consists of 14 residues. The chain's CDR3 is CASPKRGTRDEQFF. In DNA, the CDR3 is TGTGCCAGTCCAAAGAGGGGGACTAGGGATGAGCAGTTCTTC.

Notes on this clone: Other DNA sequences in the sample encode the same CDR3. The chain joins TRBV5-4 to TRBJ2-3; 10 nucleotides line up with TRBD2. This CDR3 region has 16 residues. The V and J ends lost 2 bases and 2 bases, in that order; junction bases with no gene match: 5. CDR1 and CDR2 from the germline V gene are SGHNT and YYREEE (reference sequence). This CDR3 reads CASSLVAGGSTDTQYF. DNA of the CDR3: TGTGCCAGCAGCTTAGTAGCGGGAGGATCCACAGATACGCAGTATTTT.

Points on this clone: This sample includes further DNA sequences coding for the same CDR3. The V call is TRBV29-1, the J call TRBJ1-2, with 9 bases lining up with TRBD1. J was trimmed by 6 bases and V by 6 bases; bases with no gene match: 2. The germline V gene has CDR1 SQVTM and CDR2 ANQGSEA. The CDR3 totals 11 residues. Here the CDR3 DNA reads TGCAGCGTGGACAGGGGAAATGGCTACACCTTC. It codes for CSVDRGNGYTF. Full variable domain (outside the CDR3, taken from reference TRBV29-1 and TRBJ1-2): SAVISQKPSRDICQRGTSLTIQCQVDSQVTMMFWYRQQPGQSLTLIATANQGSEATYESGFVIDKFPISRPNLTFSTLTVSNMSPEDSSIYLCSVDRGNGYTFGSGTRLTVV.

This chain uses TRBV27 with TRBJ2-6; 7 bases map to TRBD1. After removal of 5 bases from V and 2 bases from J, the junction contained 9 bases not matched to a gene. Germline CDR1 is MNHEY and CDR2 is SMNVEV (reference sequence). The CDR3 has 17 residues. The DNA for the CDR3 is TGTGCCAGCAGTAGAGAATCCCAGGGGGCTGGGGCCAACGTCCTGACTTTC. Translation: CASSRESQGAGANVLTF.

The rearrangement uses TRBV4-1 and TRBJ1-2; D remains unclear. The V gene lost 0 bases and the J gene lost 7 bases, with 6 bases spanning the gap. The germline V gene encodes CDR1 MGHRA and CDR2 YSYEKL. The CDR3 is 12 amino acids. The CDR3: CASSQESGGYTF. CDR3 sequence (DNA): TGCGCCAGCAGCCAAGAGTCGGGTGGCTACACCTTC.